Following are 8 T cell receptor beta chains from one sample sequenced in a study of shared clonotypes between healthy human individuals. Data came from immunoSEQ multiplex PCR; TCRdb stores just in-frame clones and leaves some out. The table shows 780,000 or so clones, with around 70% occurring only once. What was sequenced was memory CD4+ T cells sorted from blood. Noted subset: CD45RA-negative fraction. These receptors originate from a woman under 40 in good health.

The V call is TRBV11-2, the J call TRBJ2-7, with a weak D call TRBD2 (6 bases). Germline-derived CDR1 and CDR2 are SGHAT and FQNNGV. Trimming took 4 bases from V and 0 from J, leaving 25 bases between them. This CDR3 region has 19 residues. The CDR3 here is CASSSPGLGRDANSYEQYF. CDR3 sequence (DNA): TGTGCCAGCAGCTCCCCAGGCCTGGGGCGGGACGCAAACTCCTACGAGCAGTACTTC.

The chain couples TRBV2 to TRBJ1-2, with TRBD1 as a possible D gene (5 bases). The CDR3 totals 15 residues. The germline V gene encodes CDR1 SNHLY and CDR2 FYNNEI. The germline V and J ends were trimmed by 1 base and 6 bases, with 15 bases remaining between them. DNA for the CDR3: TGTGCCAGCAGTGAAGGGTATGGGCAGGGCGATGGCTACACCTTC. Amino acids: CASSEGYGQGDGYTF.

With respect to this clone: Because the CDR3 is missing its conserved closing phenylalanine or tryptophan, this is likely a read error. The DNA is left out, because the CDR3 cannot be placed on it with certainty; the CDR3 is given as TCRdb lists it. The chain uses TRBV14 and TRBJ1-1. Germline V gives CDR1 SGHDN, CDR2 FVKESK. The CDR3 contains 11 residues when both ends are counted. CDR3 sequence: CASSQSGGISI.

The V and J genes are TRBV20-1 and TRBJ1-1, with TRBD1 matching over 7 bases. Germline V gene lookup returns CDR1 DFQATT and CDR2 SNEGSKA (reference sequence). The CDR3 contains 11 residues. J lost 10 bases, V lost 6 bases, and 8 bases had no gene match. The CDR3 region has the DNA TGCAGTGCATCACAGGGGTCTGGAGCTTTCTTT. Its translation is CSASQGSGAFF.

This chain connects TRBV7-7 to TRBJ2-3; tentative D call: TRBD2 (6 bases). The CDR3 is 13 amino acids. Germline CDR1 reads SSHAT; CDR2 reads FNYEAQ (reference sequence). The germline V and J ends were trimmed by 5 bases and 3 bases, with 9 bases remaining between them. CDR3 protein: CASSIGGTDTQYF. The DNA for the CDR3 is TGTGCCAGCAGCATAGGAGGGACAGATACGCAGTATTTT.

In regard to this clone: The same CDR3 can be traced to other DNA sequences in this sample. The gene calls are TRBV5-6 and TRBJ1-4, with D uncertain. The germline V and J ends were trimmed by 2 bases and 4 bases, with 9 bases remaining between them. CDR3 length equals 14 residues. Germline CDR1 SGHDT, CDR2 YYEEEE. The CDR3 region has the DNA TGTGCCAGCAGCTTCAGGAGCAATAATGAAAAACTGTTTTTT. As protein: CASSFRSNNEKLFF.

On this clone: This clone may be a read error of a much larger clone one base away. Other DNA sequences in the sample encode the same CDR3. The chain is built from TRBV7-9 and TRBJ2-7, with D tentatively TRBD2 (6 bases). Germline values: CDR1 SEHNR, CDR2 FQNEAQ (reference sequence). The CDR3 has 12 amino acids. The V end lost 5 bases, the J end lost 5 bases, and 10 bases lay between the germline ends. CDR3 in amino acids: CASSQTGDEQYF. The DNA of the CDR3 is TGTGCCAGCAGCCAGACGGGGGACGAGCAGTACTTC.

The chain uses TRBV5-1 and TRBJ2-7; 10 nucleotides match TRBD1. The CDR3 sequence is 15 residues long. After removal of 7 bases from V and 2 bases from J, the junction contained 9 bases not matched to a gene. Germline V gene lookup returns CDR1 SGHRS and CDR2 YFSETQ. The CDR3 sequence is CASRLGDRGTYEQYF. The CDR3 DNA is TGCGCCAGCCGACTAGGGGACAGGGGAACCTACGAGCAGTACTTC.